This TCR beta chain was sequenced for a study of immune evolution from preneoplasia to lung adenocarcinoma. General study findings and limits: Clonality was highest in normal lung, lower in later-stage lesions apparently. KRAS-mutant nodules had the highest T cell clonality. Normal lung had the highest top T cell clone frequencies.

Patient tissue came from resections in Japan or China, 2014–2017. This clone was recorded only once. Its antigen is undetermined. The germline V gene encodes CDR1 LNHDA and CDR2 SQIVND (reference sequence). Trimming took off 5 bases at V and 0 bases at J, with 15 bases between the two ends. The CDR3 has 16 residues. Generated by immunoSEQ multiplex PCR, the TCRdb table keeps only in-frame clones and is missing some. The repertoire includes approximately 3,700 clones, nearly 90% of them detected once, and approximately 5.6% sits in the top ten. The TCR comes from a donor aged 70 or older with lung adenocarcinoma. The chain combines TRBV19 with TRBJ2-3; D unresolved. Sequenced material: FFPE minimally invasive lung adenocarcinoma tissue. The CDR3 DNA reads as TGTGCCAGTAGTCCTATTCCCGGCACGAGCACAGATACGCAGTATTTT. It yields the protein CASSPIPGTSTDTQYF.